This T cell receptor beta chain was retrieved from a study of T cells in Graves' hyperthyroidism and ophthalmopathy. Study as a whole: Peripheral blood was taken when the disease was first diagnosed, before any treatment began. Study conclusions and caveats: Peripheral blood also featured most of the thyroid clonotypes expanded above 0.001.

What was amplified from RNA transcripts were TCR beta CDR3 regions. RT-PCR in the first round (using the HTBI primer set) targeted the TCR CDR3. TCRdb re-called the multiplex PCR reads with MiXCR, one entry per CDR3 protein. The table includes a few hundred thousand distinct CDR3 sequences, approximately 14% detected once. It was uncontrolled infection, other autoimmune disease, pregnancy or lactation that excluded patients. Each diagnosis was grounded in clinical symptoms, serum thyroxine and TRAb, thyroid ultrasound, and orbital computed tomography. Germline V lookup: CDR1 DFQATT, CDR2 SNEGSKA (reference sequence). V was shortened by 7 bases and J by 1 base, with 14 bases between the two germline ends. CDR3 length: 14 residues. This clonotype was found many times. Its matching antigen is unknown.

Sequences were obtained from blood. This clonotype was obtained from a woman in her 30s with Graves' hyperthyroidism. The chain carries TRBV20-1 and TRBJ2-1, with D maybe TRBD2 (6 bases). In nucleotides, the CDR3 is TGCAGTGTCAGAGCGGGTCTGTCCTACAATGAGCAGTTCTTC. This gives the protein CSVRAGLSYNEQFF.